These T cell receptor beta chains were read from a single sample in a study of vaccination and CD4 T cells after COVID-19. Antigen specificity for these receptors is unknown. MiXCR, run by TCRdb on the PCR reads, gives a single entry per CDR3 protein. Of some 15,000 distinct CDR3 sequences listed, 74% are singletons. The sample consisted of CD4+ T cells from blood, cultured in vitro. These receptors originate from a human donor who had recovered from COVID-19. Both conserved end residues are part of each CDR3. D genes are given only for firm matches. Part of the rows lack a size; the others show once, few, many or a class for expanded clones.

d_call j_call cdr3_length clone_size v_call cdr3_nt cdr3_aa
. TRBJ2-5 14 few TRBV24-1 TGTGCCACCAGTGATGGAACTTGGTGGGAGACCCAGTACTTC CATSDGTWWETQYF
. TRBJ1-1 12 once TRBV6-2/TRBV6-3 TGTGCCAGCGGACCACGACAGAATGAAGCTTTCTTT CASGPRQNEAFF
. TRBJ1-2 12 . TRBV27 TGTGCCAGCAGTTTGGATGGCATCGGCTACACCTTC CASSLDGIGYTF
. TRBJ1-6 14 . TRBV6-2/TRBV6-3 TGTGCCAGCAGGCCCGGTGGAAGGGATTCACCCCTCCACTTT CASRPGGRDSPLHF
. TRBJ2-3 15 once TRBV19 TGTGCCAGTAGTATACAGCGAGGGCCCACAGATACGCAGTATTTT CASSIQRGPTDTQYF
. TRBJ1-4 16 . TRBV6-5 TGTGCCAGCAGTTACTCGAAATCGGGGGGCAGGGAAAAACTGTTTTTT CASSYSKSGGREKLFF
. TRBJ1-5 15 . TRBV4-1 TGCGCCAGCAGCCAAGCAGGAGGGGACGGGCAGCCCCAGCATTTT CASSQAGGDGQPQHF
TRBD2 TRBJ2-7 16 . TRBV19 TGTGCCAGTAGTTTCCGTAGCGGGATAGGGTCCTACGAGCAGTACTTC CASSFRSGIGSYEQYF
. TRBJ1-2 14 . TRBV20-1 TGCAGTGCTAACCCTCCCGCCCCCCGGGATGGCTACACCTTC CSANPPAPRDGYTF
. TRBJ2-6 13 . TRBV6-2/TRBV6-3 TGTGCCAGCAGTTTAGCTGGGGCCAACGTCCTGACTTTC CASSLAGANVLTF
. TRBJ1-5 12 . TRBV12-3/TRBV12-4 TGTGCCAGCAGTTTAGAGGTGGGGCCCCAGCATTTT CASSLEVGPQHF
TRBD2 TRBJ2-5 14 . TRBV7-2 TGTGCCAGCAGCTCGACTAGCGGGAGTGAGACCCAGTACTTC CASSSTSGSETQYF
. TRBJ1-5 13 few TRBV6-5 TGTGCCAGCAGTTACGGGTGGAAACAGCCCCAGCATTTT CASSYGWKQPQHF
. TRBJ1-1 14 . TRBV2 TGTGCCAGCAGTGTAGGTGGCGGGAACACTGAAGCTTTCTTT CASSVGGGNTEAFF
. TRBJ1-5 15 . TRBV7-6 TGTGCCAGCAGCTTAATCCCTCAGAGCAATCAGCCCCAGCATTTT CASSLIPQSNQPQHF
. TRBJ1-2 15 . TRBV7-8 TGTGCCAGCAGCTTACGGGCAGGGGAGGGCTATGGCTACACCTTC CASSLRAGEGYGYTF
TRBD1 TRBJ1-5 13 . TRBV20-1 TGCAGTGCTAGAGTAGGGGGCCGACAGCCCCAGCATTTT CSARVGGRQPQHF
TRBD2 TRBJ2-5 17 . TRBV19 TGTGCCAGTAGTATAGGAGGGACTAGCGGGAGGCAAGAGACCCAGTACTTC CASSIGGTSGRQETQYF
. TRBJ2-3 16 . TRBV10-3 TGTGCCATCAGTGGGTCGGGCGGCCCTAGCACAGATACGCAGTATTTT CAISGSGGPSTDTQYF
TRBD1 TRBJ1-2 18 . TRBV7-2 TGTGCCAGCAGCTTAGGATTAGGGGGGAGAGGGGGCGCTGGTGGCTACACCTTC CASSLGLGGRGGAGGYTF
TRBD2 TRBJ2-2 16 . TRBV6-2/TRBV6-3 TGTGCCAGCAGTAAAGTAGCGGGAGTAGTTCCCGGGGAGCTGTTTTTT CASSKVAGVVPGELFF
TRBD2 TRBJ2-1 15 . TRBV11-2 TGTGCCAGCAGATTCCTAGCGGGAGGTAGTAATGAGCAGTTCTTC CASRFLAGGSNEQFF
. TRBJ2-6 13 . TRBV19 TGTGCCAGTAGGGGTACCGGGGCCAACGTCCTGACTTTC CASRGTGANVLTF
. TRBJ1-5 11 . TRBV6-1 TGTGCCAGCAGAACCGGTTGGCCCCAGCATTTT CASRTGWPQHF
TRBD1 TRBJ1-5 14 . TRBV28 TGTGCCAGCAGCCCCGGGACAGGGCATCAGCCCCAGCATTTT CASSPGTGHQPQHF
. TRBJ1-5 15 . TRBV6-1 TGTGCCAGCAATGCCGGGAATAGTCGCAATCAGCCCCAGCATTTT CASNAGNSRNQPQHF
. TRBJ1-2 16 . TRBV27 TGTGCCAGCAGCCCCCTGGGTACGGGGGCCCCCTATAGCTACACCTTC CASSPLGTGAPYSYTF
TRBD1 TRBJ1-4 13 . TRBV28 TGTGCCAGCACGGGGGGACAGGGCGGAAAACTGTTTTTT CASTGGQGGKLFF
. TRBJ1-6 11 . TRBV2 TGTGCCAGCAGTGAGGGGGCACCCCTCCACTTT CASSEGAPLHF
. TRBJ2-5 13 few TRBV7-2 TGTGCCAGCTGCCTGGGACCAGAAGAGACCCAGTACTTC CASCLGPEETQYF
. TRBJ2-5 15 once TRBV6-1 TGTGCCAGCAGTGCCGGGACTCCGGGGCAGGAGACCCAGTACTTC CASSAGTPGQETQYF
TRBD2 TRBJ2-1 14 . TRBV15 TGTGCCACCAGCTCCAGACTAGCCGGCAATGAGCAGTTCTTC CATSSRLAGNEQFF
TRBD1 TRBJ1-2 14 . TRBV7-8 TGTGCCAGCAGCTTAGCGACAGGGCTCTATGGCTACACCTTC CASSLATGLYGYTF
TRBD1 TRBJ2-4 12 . TRBV30 TGTGCCTGGAGACAGGGGAAAAACATTCAGTACTTC CAWRQGKNIQYF
TRBD1 TRBJ1-5 16 . TRBV27 TGTGCCAGCAGCTCAATATCACAGGGGGCCCATCAGCCCCAGCATTTT CASSSISQGAHQPQHF
. TRBJ1-2 15 . TRBV12-5 TGTGCTAGTGGTTTGAGTCCCGGGGGCTCAAATGGCTACACCTTC CASGLSPGGSNGYTF
TRBD1 TRBJ2-3 16 . TRBV12-3/TRBV12-4 TGTGCCAGCAGCTTAACAGGACAGGGAGTAAGGGGTACGCAGTATTTT CASSLTGQGVRGTQYF
. TRBJ1-2 15 few TRBV19 TGTGCCAGTAGGGCTGGCCGGGCCCGGGCCTATGGCTACACCTTC CASRAGRARAYGYTF
. TRBJ1-2 13 few TRBV24-1 TGTGCCACCAGCCCTAGTGGGACCTATGGCTACACCTTC CATSPSGTYGYTF
. TRBJ1-1 17 . TRBV6-5 TGTGCCAGCAGTTACCCCGGGACTGCCCCGATGAACACTGAAGCTTTCTTT CASSYPGTAPMNTEAFF
. TRBJ1-2 13 . TRBV6-5 TGTGCCAGCAGTTCCCCAGGGGAGCTTGGCTACACCTTC CASSSPGELGYTF
. TRBJ1-5 12 . TRBV2 TGTGCCAGCAGTGGGGGGAATCAGCCCCAGCATTTT CASSGGNQPQHF
. TRBJ2-2 16 . TRBV7-2 TGTGCCAGCAGCTTAGTATTTGGACTCGACACCGGGGAGCTGTTTTTT CASSLVFGLDTGELFF
TRBD1 TRBJ2-3 15 . TRBV24-1 TGTGCCACCAGTGATTCAAGACAGGGGACCGATACGCAGTATTTT CATSDSRQGTDTQYF
. TRBJ2-7 14 . TRBV20-1 TGCAGCCACCGCCGGTATTCGAACTCCTACGAGCAGTACTTC CSHRRYSNSYEQYF
TRBD2 TRBJ2-2 14 once TRBV10-3 TGTGCCATTAGCGGGACTAGCGGTCCCGGGGAGCTGTTTTTT CAISGTSGPGELFF
. TRBJ1-1 12 . TRBV27 TGTGCCAGCAGTTCGAAGGGCGCTGAAGCTTTCTTT CASSSKGAEAFF
TRBD1 TRBJ1-1 14 . TRBV6-2/TRBV6-3 TGTGCCAGCAGCCCGACAGGGTGGAACACTGAAGCTTTCTTT CASSPTGWNTEAFF
. TRBJ2-7 12 . TRBV5-1 TGCGCCAGCAGCCAAGACTACTTCGAGCAGTACTTC CASSQDYFEQYF
. TRBJ1-5 16 . TRBV15 TGTGCCACCAGCAGAGATAAGGGAGACTCCCCTCGGCCCCAGCATTTT CATSRDKGDSPRPQHF
. TRBJ2-5 16 once TRBV7-8 TGTGCCAGCAGCTTTGGTAGCGGCTTTGCGGGAGAGACCCAGTACTTC CASSFGSGFAGETQYF
. TRBJ1-5 17 . TRBV19 TGTGCCAGTAGTCCGCGCGGAGACGGAGGTGGCTATCAGCCCCAGCATTTT CASSPRGDGGGYQPQHF
TRBD2 TRBJ2-3 16 . TRBV6-5 TGTGCCAGCAGTTCCCACAGCGGGGGGGACACAGATACGCAGTATTTT CASSSHSGGDTDTQYF
TRBD1 TRBJ2-7 13 few TRBV28 TGTGCCAGCAAGCCGGGACAGAACTACGAGCAGTACTTC CASKPGQNYEQYF